This TCR beta chain stems from a study of blood T cells in healthy people across ages. General study results and limits: It was found that TCR beta diversity correlated strongly with the percentage of naive T cells.

Many counts were recorded for this clonotype. Antigen unknown. A second PCR of 7 to 11 cycles used a sample-barcoded 5' primer and a J-beta primer mix. One entry per CDR3 protein results from TCRdb running MiXCR on the 5' RACE reads. This sample has more than 800,000 distinct CDR3 sequences, with about 28% found just once. This CDR3 region has 13 residues. V shed 6 bases and J shed 4 bases, with 13 bases lying between them. Germline values: CDR1 SQVTM, CDR2 ANQGSEA. The chain joins TRBV29-1 to TRBJ2-1, with unresolved D. Sequencing was carried out using blood. This clonotype originated in a woman older than 75 in good health. The CDR3 protein is CSVNSRSYNEQFF. The CDR3 nucleotides read TGCAGCGTCAACAGTCGCTCTTACAATGAGCAGTTCTTC.